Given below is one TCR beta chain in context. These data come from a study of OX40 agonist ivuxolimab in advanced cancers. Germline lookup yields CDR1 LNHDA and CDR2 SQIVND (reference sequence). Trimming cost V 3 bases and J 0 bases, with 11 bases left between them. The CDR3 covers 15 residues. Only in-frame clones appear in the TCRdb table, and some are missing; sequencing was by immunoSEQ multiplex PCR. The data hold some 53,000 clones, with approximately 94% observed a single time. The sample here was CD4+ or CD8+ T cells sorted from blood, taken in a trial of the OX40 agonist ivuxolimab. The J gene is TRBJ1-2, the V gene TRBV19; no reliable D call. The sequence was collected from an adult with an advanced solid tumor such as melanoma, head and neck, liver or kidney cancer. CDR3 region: CASSIPTWPNYGYTF. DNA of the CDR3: TGTGCCAGTAGTATTCCGACGTGGCCTAACTATGGCTACACCTTC.